This is a list of T cell receptor beta chains from one sample in a study of control samples from healthy donors and cancer patients. The data were produced by immunoSEQ multiplex PCR, yet TCRdb's version contains in-frame clones alone and is incomplete. In the table there are tens of thousands of clones, roughly 80% of which are singletons. The sample taken for sequencing was PBMCs. These receptors were collected from a man aged 65-85 years with lung cancer. CDR3s include the opening cysteine and the closing phenylalanine or tryptophan. Clone size appears in some rows only: once, few, many, or a class for an expanded clone.

clone_size v_call cdr3_aa
NA TRBV29-1 CSVEGRGYPYEQYF
NA TRBV28 CASRSAGGGSYEQYF
NA TRBV25-1 CASSEYGAQGYGYTF
NA TRBV19 CASSIQGQAYKRPQHF
few TRBV7-8 CASSQTLTGEETQYF
few TRBV29-1 CSVGGGNQPQHF
NA TRBV25-1 CASSEWRNTEAFF
NA TRBV7-9 CASSLEGPLHGYTF
NA TRBV4-1 CASSQDFGSGGAQGEQFF
NA TRBV27 CASSLEVRQGYNSPLHF
NA TRBV12-3/TRBV12-4 CASGPDRDQPQHF
once TRBV5-1 CASSFSGGANEQFF
NA TRBV21-1 CASSKKVRGRDNEQFF
NA TRBV4-3 CASSHSFQDRYNEQFF
NA TRBV6-1 CASSEPFRLGGRETQYF
NA TRBV2 CASSDRLAGGLSSYEQYF
NA TRBV23-1 CASSQKSRQGVDEQYF
NA TRBV7-8 CASSLDPLYNEQFF
NA TRBV7-9 CASSKTGSNTGELFF
once TRBV9 CASSIRTSGHNEQFF
once TRBV2 CASSGGQPVEQYF
few TRBV4-3 CASSQSTGEAFF